The clone carrying this T cell receptor beta chain was seen only a few times. As handled by the study authors: Filtering of immunoSEQ junctional sequences could not match full-length read filtering. The method was immunoSEQ multiplex PCR; TCRdb's version includes in-frame clones alone and lacks a portion of them. V and J calls and clone size are those listed in that table; D and trimming were worked out from the DNA. The sample shows fewer than 600,000 clones, roughly 72% of them seen only once. The sample comes from a study of shared clonotypes between healthy human individuals. This receptor was taken from a woman aged 40 to 50 in good health. Some clones in this sample may be carry-over from other donors' samples. Source material: PBMCs.

This CDR3 reads CASSPVAGVGGEQFF. The CDR3 DNA is TGTGCCAGCAGCCCCGTAGCGGGAGTAGGTGGTGAGCAGTTCTTC. The V gene is TRBV11-3, the J gene TRBJ2-1; 9 positions match TRBD2. After removal of 5 bases from V and 9 bases from J, the junction contained 11 bases not matched to a gene. This CDR3 spans 15 amino acids. Germline loops: CDR1 SGHNT, CDR2 YENEEA.